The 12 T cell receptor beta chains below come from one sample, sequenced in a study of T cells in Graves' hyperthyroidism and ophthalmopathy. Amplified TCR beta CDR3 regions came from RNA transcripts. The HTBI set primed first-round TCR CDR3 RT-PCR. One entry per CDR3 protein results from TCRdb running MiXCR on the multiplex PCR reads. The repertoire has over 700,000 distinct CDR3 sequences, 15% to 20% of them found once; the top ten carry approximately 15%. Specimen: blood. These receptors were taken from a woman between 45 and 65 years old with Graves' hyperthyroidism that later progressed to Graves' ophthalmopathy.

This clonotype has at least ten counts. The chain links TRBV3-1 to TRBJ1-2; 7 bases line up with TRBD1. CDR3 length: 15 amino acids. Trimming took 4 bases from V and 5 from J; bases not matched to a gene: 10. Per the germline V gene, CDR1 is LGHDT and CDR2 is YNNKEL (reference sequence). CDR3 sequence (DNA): TGTGCCAGCAGCCGAATCGGGACAGACCATTATGGCTACACCTTC. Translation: CASSRIGTDHYGYTF.

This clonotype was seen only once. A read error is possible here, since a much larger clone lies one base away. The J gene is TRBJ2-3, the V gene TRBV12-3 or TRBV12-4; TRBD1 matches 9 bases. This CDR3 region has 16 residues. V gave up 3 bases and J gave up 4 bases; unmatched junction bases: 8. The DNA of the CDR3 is TGTGCCAGCAGTTTTGGGACAGGGCTGTCCTCAGATACGCAGTATTTT. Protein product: CASSFGTGLSSDTQYF.

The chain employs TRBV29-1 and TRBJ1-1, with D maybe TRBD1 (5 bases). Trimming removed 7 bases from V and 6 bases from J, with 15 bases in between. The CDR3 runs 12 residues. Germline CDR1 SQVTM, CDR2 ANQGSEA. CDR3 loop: CSGRGTAAEAFF. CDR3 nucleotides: TGCAGCGGAAGAGGGACCGCAGCTGAAGCTTTCTTT.

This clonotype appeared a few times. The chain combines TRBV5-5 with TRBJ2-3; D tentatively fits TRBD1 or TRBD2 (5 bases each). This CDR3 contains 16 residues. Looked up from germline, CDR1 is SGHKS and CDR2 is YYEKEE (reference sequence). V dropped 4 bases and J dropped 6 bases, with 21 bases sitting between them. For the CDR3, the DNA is TGTGCCAGCAGCCAACAATTGAGGGGCCGAAGGGATACGCAGTATTTT. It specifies CASSQQLRGRRDTQYF.

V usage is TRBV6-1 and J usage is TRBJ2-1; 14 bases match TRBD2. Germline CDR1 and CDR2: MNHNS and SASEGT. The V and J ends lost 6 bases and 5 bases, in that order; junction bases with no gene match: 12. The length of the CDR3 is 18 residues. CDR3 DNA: TGTGCCAGCAGCCAGGGGACTAGCGGGGGCCCGAAGCACAATGAGCAGTTCTTC. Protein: CASSQGTSGGPKHNEQFF.

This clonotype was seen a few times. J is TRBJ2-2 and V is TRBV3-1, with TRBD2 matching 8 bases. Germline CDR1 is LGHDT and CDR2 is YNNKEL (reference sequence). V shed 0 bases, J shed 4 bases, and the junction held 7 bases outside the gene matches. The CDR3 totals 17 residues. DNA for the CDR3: TGTGCCAGCAGCCAAGATGAGCTAGCGGGTTTCACCGGGGAGCTGTTTTTT. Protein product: CASSQDELAGFTGELFF.

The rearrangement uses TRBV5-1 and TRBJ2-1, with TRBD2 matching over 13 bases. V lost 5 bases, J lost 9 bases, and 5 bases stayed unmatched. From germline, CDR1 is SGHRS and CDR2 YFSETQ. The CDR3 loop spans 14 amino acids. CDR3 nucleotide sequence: TGCGCCAGCAGACTAGCGGGGGGGCCGGGTGAGCAGTTCTTC. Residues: CASRLAGGPGEQFF.

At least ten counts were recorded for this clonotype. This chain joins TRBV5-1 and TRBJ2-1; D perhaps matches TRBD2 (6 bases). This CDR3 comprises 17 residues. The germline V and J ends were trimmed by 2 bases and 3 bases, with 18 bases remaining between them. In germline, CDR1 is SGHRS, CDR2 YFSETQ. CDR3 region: CASSFLVLATGYNEQFF. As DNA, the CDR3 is TGCGCCAGCAGCTTCCTAGTACTAGCAACCGGCTACAATGAGCAGTTCTTC.

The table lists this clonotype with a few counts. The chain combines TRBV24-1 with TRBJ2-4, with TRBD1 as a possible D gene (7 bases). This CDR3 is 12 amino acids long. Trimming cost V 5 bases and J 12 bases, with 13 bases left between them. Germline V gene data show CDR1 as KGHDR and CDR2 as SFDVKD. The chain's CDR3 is CATSVEGATQYF. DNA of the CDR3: TGTGCCACCAGTGTGGAGGGGGCCACTCAGTACTTC.

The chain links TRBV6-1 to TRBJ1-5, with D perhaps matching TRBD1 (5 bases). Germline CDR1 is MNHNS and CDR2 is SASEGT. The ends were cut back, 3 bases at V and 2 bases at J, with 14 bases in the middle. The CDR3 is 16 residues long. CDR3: CASSDVWQGGNQPQHF. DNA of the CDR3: TGTGCCAGCAGTGACGTGTGGCAGGGCGGCAATCAGCCCCAGCATTTT.

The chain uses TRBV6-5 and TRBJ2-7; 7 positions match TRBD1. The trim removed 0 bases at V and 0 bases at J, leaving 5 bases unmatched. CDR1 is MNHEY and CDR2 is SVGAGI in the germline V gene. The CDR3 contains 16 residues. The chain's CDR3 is CASSYSSGTASYEQYF. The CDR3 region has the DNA TGTGCCAGCAGTTACTCCTCCGGGACAGCCTCCTACGAGCAGTACTTC.

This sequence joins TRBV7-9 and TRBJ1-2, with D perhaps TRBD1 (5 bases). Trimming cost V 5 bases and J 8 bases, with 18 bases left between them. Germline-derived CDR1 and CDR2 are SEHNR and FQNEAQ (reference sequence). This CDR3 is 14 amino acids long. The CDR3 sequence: CASSLLGGERGYTF. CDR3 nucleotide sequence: TGTGCCAGCAGCCTACTCGGGGGGGAAAGAGGCTACACCTTC. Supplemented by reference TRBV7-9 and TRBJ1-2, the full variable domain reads DTGVSQNPRHKITKRGQNVTFRCDPISEHNRLYWYRQTLGQGPEFLTYFQNEAQLEKSRLLSDRFSAERPKGSFSTLEIQRTEQGDSAMYLCASSLLGGERGYTFGSGTRLTVV.